Following are 13 T cell receptor beta chains from one sample sequenced in a study of T cell responses to AZD1222 COVID-19 vaccine. The table came from immunoSEQ multiplex PCR; TCRdb's copy has only in-frame clones and leaves some out. The sample yields about 150,000 clones, approximately 86% seen once. The input for sequencing was peripheral blood, taken on day 0 of AZD1222 vaccination. The receptors were sampled from an adult in good health.

V and J are TRBV7-9 and TRBJ1-3; the D gene is possibly TRBD1 (5 bases). The CDR3 covers 18 residues. V lost 4 bases and J lost 0, with 19 bases in between. Germline CDR1 SEHNR, CDR2 FQNEAQ (reference sequence). The CDR3 reads CASSSTGGGRISGNTIYF. The CDR3 DNA sequence: TGTGCCAGCAGCTCCACCGGGGGGGGTCGTATCTCTGGAAACACCATATATTTT.

V usage is TRBV29-1 and J usage is TRBJ1-1; D remains unclear. V was trimmed by 7 bases and J by 4 bases, leaving 16 bases between them. The CDR3 loop spans 13 amino acids. The germline CDR1 and CDR2 sequences are SQVTM and ANQGSEA. The CDR3 nucleotides are TGCAGCGGGCGAGCCAATTCAGGCACTGAAGCTTTCTTT. Translating gives CSGRANSGTEAFF.

This chain links TRBV5-1 with TRBJ1-2; D is unclear. Looked up from germline, CDR1 is SGHRS and CDR2 is YFSETQ. The CDR3 contains 13 residues. With 1 base removed from V and 6 bases from J, the gap between germline ends came to 10 bases. CDR3 in DNA: TGCGCCAGCAGCTTGAGAGGCGGTGATGGCTACACCTTC. Protein sequence: CASSLRGGDGYTF.

V is TRBV27 and J is TRBJ1-5; maybe TRBD1 (5 bases). CDR3 length: 15 amino acids. Trimming pared 0 bases from V and 2 bases from J, leaving 8 bases between. The V gene's germline CDR1 is MNHEY and CDR2 SMNVEV (reference sequence). Here the CDR3 DNA reads TGTGCCAGCAGTTTATCAGGGGATGGCAATCAGCCCCAGCATTTT. It yields the protein CASSLSGDGNQPQHF.

This clone was seen a few times. Other DNA sequences in the same sample also yield this CDR3. The chain joins TRBV5-5 to TRBJ1-5; D gene unclear. CDR1 is SGHKS and CDR2 is YYEKEE in the germline V gene (reference sequence). The CDR3 has 15 residues. V was trimmed by 0 bases and J by 0 bases, leaving 7 bases between them. The CDR3 spells CASSLGGYSNQPQHF. The CDR3 DNA follows: TGTGCCAGCAGCTTGGGAGGTTATAGCAATCAGCCCCAGCATTTT.

The chain couples TRBV21-1 to TRBJ2-5; the table names TRBD2, a call not compared with the DNA. TRBV21-1 is given as a pseudogene. The length of the CDR3 is 19 residues. The chain's CDR3 is CASSQKKGLAGLLQETQYF. CDR3 sequence (DNA): TGTGCCAGCAGCCAAAAGAAAGGACTAGCGGGGCTCTTACAAGAGACCCAGTACTTC.

V gene TRBV4-1 combines with J gene TRBJ1-2, with D possibly matching TRBD1 (5 bases). Germline CDR1 and CDR2: MGHRA and YSYEKL. The CDR3 is 17 amino acids. V gave up 1 base and J gave up 5 bases, with 20 bases separating them. The chain's CDR3 is CASSQGRGDRASYGYTF. As DNA, the CDR3 is TGCGCCAGCAGCCAAGGAAGAGGGGACCGCGCAAGTTATGGCTACACCTTC.

The J gene is TRBJ1-2, the V gene TRBV28; D remains ambiguous. Trimming left V 11 bases short and J 1 base short, with 20 bases between. Germline values: CDR1 MDHEN, CDR2 SYDVKM. CDR3 length equals 15 residues. The CDR3 protein is CALSPSSLLNYGYTF. CDR3 in DNA: TGTGCCCTATCTCCTTCTAGTCTCCTTAACTATGGCTACACCTTC.

In regard to this clone: This CDR3 is also generated by other DNA sequences in the sample. The chain is built from TRBV20-1 and TRBJ2-1, with D uncertain. This CDR3 is built from 11 residues. V dropped 4 bases and J dropped 4 bases, with 5 bases sitting between them. Germline V gene lookup returns CDR1 DFQATT and CDR2 SNEGSKA (reference sequence). CDR3 amino acids: CSAKIYNEQFF. Written as DNA, the CDR3 is TGCAGTGCTAAAATTTACAATGAGCAGTTCTTC.

The chain combines TRBV7-9 with TRBJ2-7; D may be TRBD1 (6 bases). Germline CDR1 is SEHNR and CDR2 is FQNEAQ (reference sequence). V gave up 6 bases and J gave up 5 bases, with 23 bases separating them. There are 16 residues in the CDR3. CDR3 coding DNA: TGTGCCAGCAGTCTGAATTCCGGGACAACTGGAGACGAGCAGTACTTC. Its translation: CASSLNSGTTGDEQYF.

The gene calls are TRBV19 and TRBJ1-1, with 9 bases that match TRBD1. Germline V gene sequence: CDR1 LNHDA, CDR2 SQIVND (reference sequence). The V gene end was trimmed by 6 bases and the J gene end by 8 bases; junction bases not matched to a gene: 4. The CDR3 consists of 12 residues. CDR3 nucleotide sequence: TGTGCCAGTAGCAGCGACAGGGGGGAAGCTTTCTTT. Amino acids: CASSSDRGEAFF.

The chain carries TRBV11-2 and TRBJ2-7; weak D call: TRBD2 (5 bases). Germline V CDR1 and CDR2: SGHAT, FQNNGV. V lost 5 bases and J lost 0, with 14 bases in between. The CDR3 covers 15 residues. CDR3 in amino acids: CASSHRGPGSYEQYF. The CDR3 bases are TGTGCCAGCAGCCACCGGGGTCCCGGCTCCTACGAGCAGTACTTC.

V is TRBV11-2 and J is TRBJ1-3; perhaps TRBD1 as D (6 bases). V dropped 0 bases and J dropped 2 bases, with 17 bases sitting between them. The CDR3 length is 18 residues. Per the germline V gene, CDR1 is SGHAT and CDR2 is FQNNGV. The CDR3 protein is CASSLEPPGGRTGNTIYF. DNA for the CDR3: TGTGCCAGCAGCTTAGAACCACCCGGGGGGCGCACTGGAAACACCATATATTTT.